These 27 T cell receptor beta chains were all obtained from the same sample, sequenced in a study of T cells after yellow fever vaccination. TCRdb reanalysed the 5' RACE reads using MiXCR and keeps one entry per CDR3 protein. The data contain under 400,000 distinct CDR3 sequences, roughly 12% of them singletons. The source material was PBMCs, sampled on the day of the first yellow fever vaccination. The receptors stem from a man younger than 35 who received the YFV17D yellow fever vaccine.

This clonotype has just a few counts. The gene calls are TRBV7-2 and TRBJ2-5; D remains unclear. V dropped 5 bases and J dropped 5 bases, with 12 bases sitting between them. Germline lookup yields CDR1 SGHTA and CDR2 FQGNSA. This CDR3 spans 13 amino acids. The CDR3 loop is CASSPVLRETQYF. CDR3 nucleotide sequence: TGTGCCAGCAGCCCCGTCCTGCGTGAGACCCAGTACTTC.

This clonotype appeared a single time. This chain links TRBV4-2 with TRBJ2-7; a possible D gene is TRBD1 (5 bases). The CDR3 is 16 residues long. The germline V and J ends were trimmed by 4 bases and 2 bases, with 18 bases remaining between them. CDR1 is LGHNA and CDR2 is YNFKEQ in the germline V gene. The CDR3 loop is CASSPVQGMMAYEQYF. CDR3 nucleotide sequence: TGTGCCAGCAGCCCTGTGCAGGGAATGATGGCCTACGAGCAGTACTTC.

The V call is TRBV28, the J call TRBJ1-1; 7 positions match TRBD1. In germline, CDR1 is MDHEN, CDR2 SYDVKM. This CDR3 has 14 amino acids. The junction had 10 bases not matched to a gene; V was cut back by 6 bases and J by 6 bases. The CDR3 region is CASSTQGSWAEAFF. The CDR3 nucleotides are TGTGCCAGCAGCACACAGGGGTCCTGGGCTGAAGCTTTCTTT.

This clonotype was observed a few times. The rearrangement uses TRBV30 and TRBJ1-3; D gene unclear. The CDR3 is made up of 15 amino acids. Germline V gene sequence: CDR1 GTSNPN, CDR2 SVGIG (reference sequence). Trimming removed 2 bases from V and 1 base from J, with 12 bases in between. The CDR3 loop reads CAWSKIRVSGNTIYF. DNA of the CDR3: TGTGCCTGGAGTAAAATACGGGTTTCTGGAAACACCATATATTTT.

There are many counts of this clonotype. This chain connects TRBV5-1 to TRBJ2-1; TRBD2 matches 7 bases. With 7 bases clipped from V and 2 bases from J, the junction kept 6 bases outside the gene matches. CDR3 length: 14 residues. Germline V gene sequence: CDR1 SGHRS, CDR2 YFSETQ. CDR3 sequence reads: CASARDYPYNEQFF. Written as DNA, the CDR3 is TGCGCCAGCGCCCGGGACTACCCCTACAATGAGCAGTTCTTC.

The chain employs TRBV7-2 and TRBJ2-5, with 13 bases aligning to TRBD2. Germline loops: CDR1 SGHTA, CDR2 FQGNSA. Unmatched junction bases numbered 6, after V lost 2 bases and J lost 3 bases. This CDR3 spans 17 amino acids. In DNA form, the CDR3 reads TGTGCCAGCAGCTTATGGGGGGGACTAGCGGGGAAAGAGACCCAGTACTTC. Encoded protein: CASSLWGGLAGKETQYF.

This clonotype showed up just a few times. The V and J genes are TRBV2 and TRBJ2-5; no clear D. This CDR3 comprises 14 residues. Trimming pared 4 bases from V and 5 bases from J, leaving 14 bases between. Germline V gene data show CDR1 as SNHLY and CDR2 as FYNNEI. CDR3 amino acids: CASSGRVLGETQYF. The DNA of the CDR3 is TGTGCCAGCAGTGGAAGGGTCCTCGGGGAGACCCAGTACTTC.

V gene TRBV5-1 combines with J gene TRBJ2-3; 7 bases match TRBD1. The CDR3 is 16 residues long. J lost 3 bases, V lost 0 bases, and 7 bases had no gene match. From germline, CDR1 is SGHRS and CDR2 YFSETQ. CDR3 nucleotides: TGCGCCAGCAGCTTGGGAGTGGGACAGCCTACAGATACGCAGTATTTT. It translates to CASSLGVGQPTDTQYF.

In its sample, this clonotype was seen many times. This sequence joins TRBV5-1 and TRBJ1-2; 8 nucleotides align to TRBD1. J lost 8 bases, V lost 7 bases, and 13 bases had no gene match. Germline V gene sequence: CDR1 SGHRS, CDR2 YFSETQ. CDR3 length: 14 amino acids. This CDR3 reads CASGDDRGPRGYTF. The CDR3 bases are TGCGCCAGCGGGGACGACAGGGGACCTCGGGGCTACACCTTC.

This chain uses TRBV20-1 with TRBJ2-3, with D unresolved. V was shortened by 4 bases and J by 0 bases, with 14 bases between the two germline ends. This CDR3 spans 15 amino acids. CDR1 is DFQATT and CDR2 is SNEGSKA in the germline V gene (reference sequence). The CDR3 nucleotides read TGCAGTGCTAAGCCGGAGCGAACTAGCACAGATACGCAGTATTTT. Translating it yields CSAKPERTSTDTQYF.

There are many counts of this clonotype. The chain has TRBV7-2 and TRBJ1-1; no definite D call. Germline V CDR1 and CDR2: SGHTA, FQGNSA. The CDR3 totals 14 residues. V was clipped by 5 bases and J by 1 base, with 11 bases between them. CDR3: CASSLRNSNTEAFF. The CDR3 bases are TGTGCCAGCAGCCTACGAAACTCGAACACTGAAGCTTTCTTT.

This clonotype has more than one count but fewer than ten. V gene TRBV4-2 combines with J gene TRBJ2-6; 9 positions agree with TRBD1. The CDR3 length is 18 residues. Germline loops: CDR1 LGHNA, CDR2 YNFKEQ. The V and J ends lost 4 bases and 0 bases, in that order; junction bases with no gene match: 7. CDR3 residues: CASSRDRAGISGANVLTF. The CDR3, as DNA: TGTGCCAGCAGCCGGGACAGGGCAGGGATCTCTGGGGCCAACGTCCTGACTTTC.

The chain recombines TRBV30 with TRBJ2-5, with TRBD2 matching over 9 bases. The germline V gene has CDR1 GTSNPN and CDR2 SVGIG (reference sequence). This CDR3 is 16 amino acids long. The ends lost 2 bases at V and 7 bases at J; junction bases unmatched: 14. DNA for the CDR3: TGTGCCTGGAGTTTACTCGGGGATAGCGGGGGTCGGACCCAGTACTTC. Its protein is CAWSLLGDSGGRTQYF.

This clonotype has ten or more counts. The chain has TRBV5-1 and TRBJ2-3, with TRBD1 as a possible D gene (5 bases). The V gene's germline CDR1 is SGHRS and CDR2 YFSETQ. The V end was cut by 0 bases, the J end by 2 bases, with 10 bases between. The CDR3 consists of 15 residues. The CDR3 is CASSLGSGSTDTQYF. The CDR3 DNA reads as TGCGCCAGCAGCTTGGGCTCAGGGTCCACAGATACGCAGTATTTT.

This clonotype was picked up a small number of times. J is TRBJ2-7 and V is TRBV7-2, with D possibly being TRBD1 or TRBD2 (5 bases each). The CDR3 is made up of 16 amino acids. Germline-derived CDR1 and CDR2 are SGHTA and FQGNSA. Trimming took 5 bases from V and 1 from J, leaving 18 bases between them. Written as DNA, the CDR3 is TGTGCCAGCAGCCTACGTGGGGAGACAGCTTCCTACGAGCAGTACGTC. It encodes CASSLRGETASYEQYV.

Ten or more counts support this clonotype. This sequence joins TRBV14 and TRBJ2-3, with 7 bases fitting TRBD1. Germline lookup yields CDR1 SGHDN and CDR2 FVKESK. The CDR3 contains 17 residues. The V segment lost 1 base and the J segment 2 bases; nucleotides outside the gene matches: 9. In DNA form, the CDR3 reads TGTGCCAGCAGCCAAGGCAGAAGGACAGGCGACACAGATACGCAGTATTTT. Encoded protein: CASSQGRRTGDTDTQYF.

This clonotype was observed once. The gene calls are TRBV19 and TRBJ1-5; 7 nucleotides align to TRBD1. Trimming removed 5 bases from V and 0 bases from J; junction bases left unmatched: 4. Germline CDR1 reads LNHDA; CDR2 reads SQIVND (reference sequence). The CDR3 runs to 15 residues. CDR3 nucleotides: TGTGCCAGTAGTTGGGACAGAAATAGCAATCAGCCCCAGCATTTT. Its protein is CASSWDRNSNQPQHF.

This clonotype was observed a few times. The chain is built from TRBV5-1 and TRBJ2-2, with D uncertain. The germline V gene encodes CDR1 SGHRS and CDR2 YFSETQ. The V end was cut by 2 bases, the J end by 0 bases, with 8 bases between. This CDR3 region has 15 residues. The DNA of the CDR3 is TGCGCCAGCAGCTTCGACACTCCGAACACCGGGGAGCTGTTTTTT. Its protein is CASSFDTPNTGELFF.

This clonotype was observed at least ten times. The V and J genes are TRBV12-3 or TRBV12-4 and TRBJ2-2, with D perhaps matching TRBD2 (6 bases). The CDR3 is 14 amino acids. V lost 3 bases, J lost 4 bases, and 9 bases lay in between. The DNA for the CDR3 is TGTGCCAGCAGTTTTCTGGGGGGCACCGGGGAGCTGTTTTTT. Translating it yields CASSFLGGTGELFF.

The table lists this clonotype with a few counts. The J gene is TRBJ2-7, the V gene TRBV6-2 or TRBV6-3, with TRBD2 as a possible D gene (5 bases). The germline CDR1 and CDR2 sequences are MNHEY and SVGEGT. The CDR3 runs 15 residues. Trimming stripped 2 bases from V and 0 bases from J, with 11 bases between. The CDR3 spells CASSYPRTPSYEQYV. The CDR3 DNA reads TGTGCCAGCAGTTACCCCCGGACTCCCTCCTACGAGCAGTACGTC.

This clonotype was observed a handful of times. This chain connects TRBV6-2 or TRBV6-3 to TRBJ2-2; D is possibly TRBD2 (6 bases). This CDR3 has 17 amino acids. V shed 2 bases and J shed 3 bases, with 16 bases lying between them. Per germline, CDR1 MNHEY and CDR2 SVGEGT. In DNA, the CDR3 is TGTGCCAGCAGTTACATGAAGGGGAGGACGTACACCGGGGAGCTGTTTTTT. This sequence encodes CASSYMKGRTYTGELFF.

This chain joins TRBV30 and TRBJ1-6; D gene unclear. The CDR3 runs to 13 residues. Looked up from germline, CDR1 is GTSNPN and CDR2 is SVGIG (reference sequence). V was cut by 1 base and J by 10 bases, with 11 bases left in between. This CDR3 reads CAWSEGLESPLHF. The CDR3 bases are TGTGCCTGGAGTGAGGGTTTAGAATCACCCCTCCACTTT.

The chain combines TRBV29-1 with TRBJ2-5, with TRBD2 matching 7 bases. CDR3 length equals 17 residues. CDR1 and CDR2 (germline): SQVTM, ANQGSEA. Losses at the gene ends were 4 bases for V and 2 bases for J; bases not matched to a gene: 16. CDR3 loop: CSVGGGLDGTYQETQYF. The CDR3 DNA reads TGCAGCGTTGGGGGGGGGTTGGACGGAACATATCAAGAGACCCAGTACTTC.

The CDR3 reads CASSQDPTGEEKLFF. DNA for the CDR3: TGCGCCAGCAGCCAAGATCCGACAGGGGAAGAAAAACTGTTTTTT. The chain couples TRBV4-3 to TRBJ1-4; 8 nucleotides agree with TRBD1. This CDR3 region has 15 residues. Germline CDR1 LGHNA, CDR2 YSLEER. Germline trimming cut 0 bases from V and 8 bases from J; bases unmatched to any gene: 5.

The chain joins TRBV6-5 to TRBJ2-7, with TRBD1 as a possible D gene (6 bases). This CDR3 region has 17 residues. V lost 2 bases, J lost 5 bases, and 22 bases lay in between. The germline V gene has CDR1 MNHEY and CDR2 SVGAGI. Here the CDR3 DNA reads TGTGCCAGCAGTTACCGGGACATCCGATATTGGCCGGACGAGCAGTACGTC. It translates to CASSYRDIRYWPDEQYV.

The chain employs TRBV6-5 and TRBJ1-4; D unresolved. Trimming cost V 4 bases and J 6 bases, with 12 bases left between them. This CDR3 is built from 14 residues. Germline lookup yields CDR1 MNHEY and CDR2 SVGAGI. The CDR3 region is CASSLAGGDEKLFF. CDR3 DNA sequence: TGTGCCAGCAGTTTGGCAGGCGGTGATGAAAAACTGTTTTTT.

With regard to this clonotype: One end of the junction is discordant with germline, which a read error may explain. The V call is TRBV5-1, the J call TRBJ1-1; 7 bases agree with TRBD1. Germline values: CDR1 SGHRS, CDR2 YFSETQ. The CDR3 extends over 15 amino acids. The CDR3 coding sequence is TGCGCCAGCAGCTTGGGACAGGGTGTGAAGACTGAAGCTTTCTTT. Residues: CASSLGQGVKTEAFF.